Below, 17 T cell receptor beta chains from the same sample are listed, as sequenced in a study of lymphopenia after photon versus proton radiotherapy. Method: immunoSEQ multiplex PCR; TCRdb's copy keeps in-frame clones and lacks some. The table has about 42,000 clones, about four fifths seen once. The sequences come from peripheral blood, collected from a patient treated with proton-based radiotherapy. The receptors were gathered from a woman aged 70-85 years with pancreatic cancer.

The chain joins TRBV29-1 to TRBJ2-7; D not resolved. Germline CDR1 and CDR2: SQVTM and ANQGSEA. The CDR3 is 11 amino acids. Trimming removed 5 bases at V and 1 base at J, with 6 bases between. CDR3 sequence: CSVSLSYEQYF. In nucleotides, the CDR3 is TGCAGCGTTTCCCTATCCTACGAGCAGTACTTC.

The chain combines TRBV19 with TRBJ2-1; D could derive from TRBD1 or TRBD2 (6 bases each). The length of the CDR3 is 19 residues. The germline CDR1 and CDR2 sequences are LNHDA and SQIVND (reference sequence). V was clipped by 7 bases and J by 4 bases, with 29 bases between them. CDR3 amino acids: CASNEGGYGGPPPYNEQFF. For the CDR3, the DNA is TGTGCCAGTAATGAGGGGGGCTACGGCGGGCCCCCCCCTTACAATGAGCAGTTCTTC.

In its sample, this clone was seen a few times. The V and J genes are TRBV5-6 and TRBJ2-4; a weak D match, TRBD2 (5 bases). This CDR3 is 14 amino acids long. Germline V gene data show CDR1 as SGHDT and CDR2 as YYEEEE. Trimming left V 7 bases short and J 8 bases short, with 19 bases between. Here the CDR3 reads CASRIRTHGDIQYF. The CDR3 DNA sequence: TGTGCCAGCCGAATCCGAACCCACGGGGACATTCAGTACTTC.

The sample holds one count of this clone. The chain recombines TRBV28 with TRBJ2-3, with D hard to call. Germline-derived CDR1 and CDR2 are MDHEN and SYDVKM. Trimming took 2 bases from V and 5 from J, leaving 14 bases between them. The CDR3 is 15 amino acids. The CDR3 DNA reads TGTGCCAGCAGTTTAGGTGGAGCGCCCAAAGATACGCAGTATTTT. This gives the protein CASSLGGAPKDTQYF.

This clone was recorded once. The chain recombines TRBV4-1 with TRBJ2-7; 8 nucleotides align to TRBD1. The length of the CDR3 is 15 residues. V lost 1 base, J lost 6 bases, and 8 bases stayed unmatched. The germline V gene has CDR1 MGHRA and CDR2 YSYEKL. The chain's CDR3 is CASSQGLRGRGEQYF. CDR3 coding DNA: TGCGCCAGCAGCCAAGGGCTCAGGGGGCGGGGCGAGCAGTACTTC.

V gene TRBV2 combines with J gene TRBJ1-2, with D possibly TRBD1 on 6 matching bases. The CDR3 totals 12 residues. Germline CDR1 is SNHLY and CDR2 is FYNNEI. In DNA form, the CDR3 reads TGTGCAGCTGGGGGGGGCGTCAATGGCTACACCTTC. Its protein product is CAAGGGVNGYTF.

For this clone: An end of the junction does not agree with germline; a read error may underlie this. This chain connects TRBV30 to TRBJ2-7; either TRBD1 or TRBD2 may supply D (5 bases each). In germline, CDR1 is GTSNPN, CDR2 SVGIG (reference sequence). This CDR3 contains 11 residues. The DNA of the CDR3 is TGTGCCTCCTCTCTAAAGGGGCGGAGGAGCTTC. Amino acids: CASSLKGRRSF.

The chain has TRBV15 and TRBJ2-2; no clear D. CDR3 size: 16 residues. V lost 6 bases and J lost 5, with 19 bases in between. Germline V CDR1 and CDR2: LNHNV, YYDKDF (reference sequence). This CDR3 reads CATSQGPGRLTGELFF. The DNA of the CDR3 is TGTGCCACCAGTCAAGGACCTGGACGCTTGACCGGGGAGCTGTTTTTT.

Regarding this clone: One end of the junction varies from germline; a read error may be responsible. The chain recombines TRBV11-2 with TRBJ1-1; D not resolved. In germline, CDR1 is SGHAT, CDR2 FQNNGV. The CDR3 sequence is 12 residues long. The chain's CDR3 is CASSLEMGEAFF. CDR3 DNA: TGTGCCAGCAGCCTAGAAATGGGGGAAGCTTTCTTT.

The CDR3 coding sequence is TGTGCCAGCAGTACCGGGACAGGAATTTACGAGCAGTACTTC. Amino acid sequence: CASSTGTGIYEQYF. This chain uses TRBV5-5 with TRBJ2-7; 8 nucleotides match TRBD1. CDR1 SGHKS and CDR2 YYEKEE come from the germline V gene (reference sequence). Trimming removed 5 bases from V and 4 bases from J; junction bases left unmatched: 8. This CDR3 region has 14 residues. Full variable domain (rest looked up from reference TRBV5-5 and TRBJ2-7): DAGVTQSPTHLIKTRGQQVTLRCSPISGHKSVSWYQQVLGQGPQFIFQYYEKEERGRGNFPDRFSARQFPNYSSELNVNALLLGDSALYLCASSTGTGIYEQYFGPGTRLTVT.

The genes are TRBV5-6 and TRBJ1-2; D may be TRBD1 (6 bases). Trimming left V 2 bases short and J 3 bases short, with 8 bases between. The CDR3 sequence is 13 residues long. Germline lookup yields CDR1 SGHDT and CDR2 YYEEEE. CDR3: CASSFTGYYGYTF. The CDR3 DNA is TGTGCCAGCAGCTTTACAGGGTACTATGGCTACACCTTC.

The V and J genes are TRBV7-2 and TRBJ1-1, with a tentative D call TRBD1 (6 bases). The V and J ends lost 5 bases and 1 base respectively, with 11 bases between them. Germline V gene data show CDR1 as SGHTA and CDR2 as FQGNSA. The CDR3 is made up of 14 amino acids. The CDR3: CASSVRQENTEAFF. The CDR3 nucleotides read TGTGCCAGCAGCGTTCGACAGGAGAACACTGAAGCTTTCTTT.

This clone has a handful of counts. This chain uses TRBV11-3 with TRBJ2-1, with D uncertain. Germline loops: CDR1 SGHNT, CDR2 YENEEA. V gave up 0 bases and J gave up 10 bases, with 13 bases separating them. CDR3 length equals 14 residues. The CDR3 reads CASSLDLRVREQFF. The CDR3 DNA follows: TGTGCCAGCAGCTTAGATCTCCGGGTAAGGGAGCAGTTCTTC.

The table lists this clone with a count of one. This chain connects TRBV30 to TRBJ1-2; D uncertain. The germline V gene encodes CDR1 GTSNPN and CDR2 SVGIG (reference sequence). V was shortened by 5 bases and J by 4 bases, with 5 bases between the two germline ends. The CDR3 sequence is 10 residues long. CDR3 nucleotide sequence: TGTGCCTGGGGGTCCTATGGCTACACCTTC. Protein: CAWGSYGYTF. Based on the CDR3 plus reference TRBV30 and TRBJ1-2, the full variable domain is SQTIHQWPATLVQPVGSPLSLECTVEGTSNPNLYWYRQAAGRGLQLLFYSVGIGQISSEVPQNLSASRPQDRQFILSSKKLLLSDSGFYLCAWGSYGYTFGSGTRLTVV.

The rearrangement links TRBV29-1 to TRBJ2-7; TRBD1 or TRBD2 may be the D gene (7 bases each). CDR3 size: 12 residues. Trimming stripped 6 bases from V and 4 bases from J, with 13 bases between. Per the germline V gene, CDR1 is SQVTM and CDR2 is ANQGSEA. The CDR3 DNA reads as TGCAGCGTCCAGGGGGGGGCGTACGAGCAGTACTTC. Translating gives CSVQGGAYEQYF.

This clone appeared a single time. CDR3 DNA: TGTGCCAGCAGCGCACAGGCGAACCCTAATGAAAAACTGTTTTTT. This encodes CASSAQANPNEKLFF. The chain employs TRBV7-2 and TRBJ1-4; the D gene is possibly TRBD1 (5 bases). Germline V gives CDR1 SGHTA, CDR2 FQGNSA. V was pared by 5 bases and J by 3 bases, with 13 bases between. The CDR3 covers 15 residues.

This chain uses TRBV4-2 with TRBJ1-5, with D hard to call. The CDR3 consists of 16 residues. Germline V gene sequence: CDR1 LGHNA, CDR2 YNFKEQ. V lost 0 bases to trimming and J lost 9 bases, with 18 bases between them. The chain's CDR3 is CASSQDVIGDMGPQHF. CDR3 sequence (DNA): TGTGCCAGCAGCCAAGATGTAATTGGGGATATGGGGCCCCAGCATTTT.